This T cell receptor beta chain was profiled in a study of control samples from healthy donors and cancer patients. TCRdb keeps only in-frame clones here, not all; method: immunoSEQ multiplex PCR. The data contain about 110,000 clones, approximately 88% of them singletons. Trimming pared 6 bases from V and 3 bases from J, leaving 12 bases between. There are 14 residues in the CDR3. The V gene's germline CDR1 is SGHVS and CDR2 FQNEAQ. The chain couples TRBV7-8 to TRBJ1-5; D is unclear. The origin of this receptor is a woman aged 60-75 years with lung cancer. The sequenced sample consisted of PBMCs. The CDR3 loop is CASSTVGNNQPQHF. As DNA, the CDR3 is TGTGCCAGCAGTACTGTAGGTAACAATCAGCCCCAGCATTTT.